A single T cell receptor (beta chain) is shown here with its context. What it recognizes is unknown. The data belong to a study of Graves' ophthalmopathy and Graves' hyperthyroidism. Study-wide background: Peripheral blood collection took place at initial diagnosis, before any treatment.

Additional autoimmune diseases, uncontrolled infections, pregnancy or lactation disqualified patients. The PBMCs were taken from 10 ml of fresh peripheral blood. This CDR3 has 16 residues. V was trimmed by 6 bases and J by 2 bases, leaving 19 bases between them. CDR1 is MNHNS and CDR2 is SASEGT in the germline V gene. Study-level results: Distinction of ophthalmopathy from stable hyperthyroidism by a 13-signature model reached 85% to 90% sensitivity and more than 65% specificity.

RNA transcripts were the template, and TCR beta CDR3 regions were amplified from them. After a first-round RT-PCR with HTBI primers, a second-round multiplex PCR was run. TCRdb used MiXCR to reprocess the multiplex PCR reads, holding one entry per CDR3 protein. The sample holds under 200,000 distinct CDR3 sequences, under 40% seen once. The chain is built from TRBV6-1 and TRBJ1-2, with D hard to call. Specimen: peripheral blood. This TCR derives from a woman aged 40 to 50 with Graves' ophthalmopathy. In nucleotides, the CDR3 is TGTGCCAGCAGCCAATACCCTTCCGGAGTAAACTATGGCTACACCTTC. Translating gives CASSQYPSGVNYGYTF.